This T cell receptor beta chain stems from a study of blood T cells in healthy people across ages (dated by TCRdb to the mid-2010s). For the study in its entirety: Template switching captured roughly one uniquely barcoded TCR beta cDNA molecule per two T cells in model experiments. To track age-related changes in TCR beta repertoire diversity, the study relied on deep sequencing normalized with unique cDNA molecular identifiers. Four age groups were formed from the donors: young (average approximately 15 years), middle-aged (approximately 40), aged (62) and long-lived (about 75). The study analyzed two additional independent replicas of 1 million unique cDNA reads from the same blood draw for two donors, one aged 18 to 30 and one aged 80 or older. Overall results and qualifications from the work: Because profiling used bulk unsorted PBMCs, naive and antigen-experienced compartments could not be compared conclusively. Because donor CMV infection status was unknown, age-related changes in expanded clonotypes were potentially confounded. Observed TCR beta diversity per million T cells fell roughly linearly with age, and a significant reduction was already apparent by age roughly 40. Estimates of total diversity from one million sequenced T cells were regarded as lower bounds and underestimates. Compared with the aged group, the long-lived group had more naive CD4+ T cells, fewer expanded clones and increased TCR diversity, suggesting age selection. There was a strong correlation between observed TCR beta diversity and the percentage of naive T cells measured by flow cytometry.

In its sample, this clonotype was seen a few times. No cognate antigen has been identified for it. There are no base qualities to consult, and no much larger clone falls within one base. Donors were roughly 40 systemically healthy Caucasian individuals from Russia aged roughly 6 to 90 years. Around 10 milliliters of peripheral blood were collected from each donor into EDTA-treated Vacutainer tubes. PBMCs were isolated by Ficoll-Paque density-gradient centrifugation, with at least 7 million obtained per sample. Total RNA was extracted from PBMCs with Trizol reagent, with at least 5 micrograms obtained per sample. For every donor, an aliquot of PBMCs went through flow cytometry to measure the percentages of naive CD45RAhigh/CD27high T cells. Libraries were constructed by 5' RACE. Sequencing was carried out with an Illumina HiSeq 2500. A second PCR of about 6 to 12 cycles was run with a J-beta primer mix and a sample-barcoded 5' primer. A template-switch 5' adaptor carrying 12 random nucleotides introduced a unique molecular identifier onto each TCR beta cDNA molecule. Each sample yielded at least 2.5 million CDR3-containing paired-end reads. First-strand cDNA synthesis was performed from all RNA using the Mint cDNA synthesis kit, with priming by a TRBC-specific oligonucleotide. Following uracil-DNA glycosylase treatment, all cDNA underwent a first 18-cycle PCR with the universal primers M1SS and BC2_uni_R. The study's processing was this. Each sample was normalized by randomly selecting 1 million high-quality reads, each carrying a distinct molecular identifier. Reads sharing molecular identifiers were discarded rather than binned into consensus sequences. CDR3 identification, clonotype clustering and error correction used MiTCR with a Q25 quality threshold and the strictest error-elimination algorithm. A nonparametric unseen species model using Euler transformation provided a lower-bound estimate of total TCR beta diversity. The raw public data were reprocessed by TCRdb itself: fastp quality trimming at Q25, MiXCR clonotype calling, in-frame beta chains only. Rows with one shared CDR3 protein collapse into an entry with the most common genes and DNA. These V and J calls rely on TCRdb rather than the paper's analysis. In this sample the table shows some 800,000 distinct CDR3 sequences, 25% of which occur a single time. More than 3% of the sample belongs to the ten largest clones.

V is trimmed back by 5 bases and J by 7 bases, and the junction contains 6 bases that no gene match accounts for. Taken from cysteine to phenylalanine, the CDR3 has 14 residues. The sequence is cut down to CDR3 DNA, 42 bases in frame from base 1. The same data also contributed to another study, on T cells of mothers and their children. From that second study: The donors were nine systemically healthy Caucasian individuals, made up of three mothers and their six children. cDNA synthesis used all of the extracted RNA, with around 1.4 ug of RNA in each 15 ul reaction. In the second PCR, the M1S primer introduced both the sample barcodes and 2-4 random nucleotides. Each mother yielded over 9 million TCR beta CDR3 reads and each child 3 million to 3.5 million reads. Thymic selection shapes the output of TCR recombination in a similar way in related and unrelated pairs, and inherited differences have a minor effect. Normalized repertoire overlap was always found to be slightly, but never significantly, higher in related mother-child pairs than in unrelated mother-child pairs. No persistent microchimeric T cell clones were detected, at a sensitivity of roughly 100 clones per million clonotypes. Deep NGS was used in the study to compare the TCR beta repertoires of mothers and children and to look for features that separate related mother-child pairs from unrelated individuals. Mothers averaged around 43 +/- 4 years of age and children averaged approximately 12 +/- 4 years. After adapter ligation with NEBNext reagents, the libraries were sequenced on Illumina HiSeq 2000 with 100+100 nt paired-end reads. To avoid cross-contamination, the mother libraries and the child libraries were prepared a month apart and sequenced in separate runs. For each donor, somewhere between about 500,000 and 2,300,000 distinct TCR beta clonotypes were identified. Naive TCR beta clonotypes were estimated from low-frequency clonotypes matched to each donor's FACS-determined naive share, without sorting.

This sequence originates from a boy between 10 and 17 years old in good health. The sequencing input was blood. Rearrangement joined TRBV12-3 or TRBV12-4 to TRBJ1-4; 8 bases in between match TRBD1. Read as DNA, the sequence is TGTGCCAGCAGTACTTGGACAGGGACTGAAAAACTGTTTTTT. The resulting protein is CASSTWTGTEKLFF.